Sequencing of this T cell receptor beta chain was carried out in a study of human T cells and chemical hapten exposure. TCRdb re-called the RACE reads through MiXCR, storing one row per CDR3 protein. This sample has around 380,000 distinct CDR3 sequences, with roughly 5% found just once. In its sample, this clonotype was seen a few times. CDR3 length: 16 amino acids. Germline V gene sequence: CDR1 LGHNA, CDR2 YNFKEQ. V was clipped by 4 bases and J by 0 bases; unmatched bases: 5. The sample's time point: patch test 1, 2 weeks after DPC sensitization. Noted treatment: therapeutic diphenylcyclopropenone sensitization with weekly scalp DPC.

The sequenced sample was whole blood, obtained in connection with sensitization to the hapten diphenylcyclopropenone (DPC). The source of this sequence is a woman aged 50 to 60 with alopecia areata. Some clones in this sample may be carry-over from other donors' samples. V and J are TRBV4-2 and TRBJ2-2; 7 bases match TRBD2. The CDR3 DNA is TGTGCCAGCAGCCCGTGGGGGGGAACGAACACCGGGGAGCTGTTTTTT. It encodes CASSPWGGTNTGELFF.